Presented here are 5 T cell receptor beta chains from one specimen sequenced in a study of technical replicates of blood from a few donors. Data came from immunoSEQ multiplex PCR; TCRdb stores just in-frame clones and leaves some out. In the table there are about 72,000 clones, 95% to 96% of which are singletons. Sequencing used T cells isolated from PBMCs. These TCRs come from a human donor in good health.

This chain connects TRBV6-5 to TRBJ1-6; TRBD1 is a possible D gene (6 bases). With 5 bases removed from V and 14 bases from J, the gap between germline ends came to 16 bases. Germline CDR1 reads MNHEY; CDR2 reads SVGAGI. This CDR3 has 13 residues. The CDR3 region is CASSLLGDISLHF. In nucleotides, the CDR3 is TGTGCCAGCAGTCTTCTGGGGGACATTTCCCTCCACTTT.

The chain employs TRBV6-6 and TRBJ1-6; TRBD1 might be the D (5 bases). The CDR3 runs to 14 residues. Germline assignment: CDR1 MNHNY and CDR2 SVGAGI (reference sequence). Trimming stripped 8 bases from V and 3 bases from J, with 11 bases between. The CDR3 DNA is TGTGCCAGCTTCGACAGCGTCTATAATTCACCCCTCCACTTT. As protein: CASFDSVYNSPLHF.

This sequence joins TRBV11-3 and TRBJ2-7; possible D gene TRBD1, 7 bases. CDR1 and CDR2 (germline): SGHNT, YENEEA. Trimming stripped 2 bases from V and 5 bases from J, with 16 bases between. This CDR3 region has 15 residues. The CDR3 reads CASSLTQGGYHEQYF. CDR3 coding DNA: TGTGCCAGCAGCTTAACTCAGGGGGGATACCACGAGCAGTACTTC.

V gene TRBV5-4 combines with J gene TRBJ1-2; 7 positions agree with TRBD1. CDR1 SGHNT and CDR2 YYREEE come from the germline V gene (reference sequence). V was clipped by 0 bases and J by 6 bases; unmatched bases: 5. CDR3 length equals 14 residues. Written as DNA, the CDR3 is TGTGCCAGCAGCTTGGATGGGACAGCAGATGGCTACACCTTC. Translated: CASSLDGTADGYTF.

In this sample, this clone turned up once. The chain recombines TRBV27 with TRBJ2-5; 9 bases are a match to TRBD2. Unmatched junction bases numbered 19, after V lost 2 bases and J lost 9 bases. This CDR3 contains 18 residues. Per germline, CDR1 MNHEY and CDR2 SMNVEV (reference sequence). In nucleotides, the CDR3 is TGTGCCAGCAGTTTACAACAGGCAGGTCTAGCGGGACCAGGGGCCCAGTACTTC. It translates to CASSLQQAGLAGPGAQYF.